This TCR beta chain was captured in a study of blood T cell repertoires in COVID-19. Study overall: The United States, Italy and Spain supplied acute and convalescent COVID-19 samples. The analysed material was cDNA or gDNA that came from T cells, B-cell-depleted T cells, or PBMCs.

Only in-frame clones appear in the TCRdb table, and some are missing; sequencing was by immunoSEQ multiplex PCR. Among approximately 220,000 clones listed, 86% were seen once. This clone was detected once. Germline CDR1 SGHVS, CDR2 FNYEAQ. The ends lost 1 base at V and 3 bases at J; junction bases unmatched: 9. The CDR3 loop spans 18 amino acids. The clonotype was recovered from a woman in her 30s who had been exposed to COVID-19. V gene TRBV7-6 combines with J gene TRBJ2-2; 9 nucleotides match TRBD1. The sequenced sample was PBMCs or T cells enriched from blood (not recorded which). CDR3 in DNA: TGTGCCAGCAGCTTAGGACAGGGGGGAAGGGAGTACACCGGGGAGCTGTTTTTT. Translating it yields CASSLGQGGREYTGELFF.